These 14 T cell receptor beta chains share one sample of origin, sequenced in a study of OX40 agonist ivuxolimab in advanced cancers. Assay used: immunoSEQ multiplex PCR; TCRdb lists only in-frame clones, some missing. The top ten clones hold under 6.5% of a sample with fewer than 80,000 clones, more than 75% of them seen once. The sequences come from CD4+ or CD8+ T cells sorted from blood, collected in a trial of the OX40 agonist ivuxolimab. These receptors were collected from an adult with an advanced solid tumor such as melanoma, head and neck, liver or kidney cancer.

This clone showed up just a few times. The CDR3 reads CASSPDRGFYEQYF. The CDR3 DNA sequence: TGTGCCAGCAGCCCCGACAGGGGATTCTACGAGCAGTACTTC. This sequence joins TRBV7-6 and TRBJ2-7, with 8 bases matching TRBD1. V lost 5 bases to trimming and J lost 3 bases; unmatched junction nucleotides: 6. CDR1 and CDR2 from the germline V gene are SGHVS and FNYEAQ. The CDR3 sequence is 14 residues long.

This rearrangement joins TRBV20-1 to TRBJ1-2; D is unresolved. V gave up 2 bases and J gave up 4 bases, with 5 bases separating them. Germline V lookup: CDR1 DFQATT, CDR2 SNEGSKA (reference sequence). This CDR3 is 11 amino acids long. CDR3 residues: CSARNLYGYTF. In nucleotides, the CDR3 is TGCAGTGCTAGAAACCTCTATGGCTACACCTTC.

V and J are TRBV10-3 and TRBJ1-5; D is unresolved. The CDR3 has 14 residues. V was trimmed by 5 bases and J by 7 bases, leaving 15 bases between them. CDR1 ENHRY and CDR2 SYGVKD come from the germline V gene. The CDR3 loop reads CAISRSKGGQPQHF. The DNA for the CDR3 is TGTGCCATCAGTCGTAGTAAGGGAGGCCAGCCCCAGCATTTT.

This chain joins TRBV2 and TRBJ1-6; 9 bases map to TRBD1. Germline V lookup: CDR1 SNHLY, CDR2 FYNNEI. The CDR3 loop spans 15 amino acids. The J segment lost 9 bases and the V segment lost 3 bases, leaving 6 bases of the junction unmatched. CDR3 protein: CASSERQGVVSPLHF. For the CDR3, the DNA is TGTGCCAGCAGTGAGCGACAGGGGGTCGTTTCACCCCTCCACTTT.

The rearrangement joins TRBV10-3 to TRBJ2-3; 12 nucleotides match TRBD2. V trimming: 0 bases; J trimming: 5 bases; junction bases outside the gene matches: 6. The CDR3 runs to 17 residues. Germline values: CDR1 ENHRY, CDR2 SYGVKD. CDR3 region: CAISESASGGAVDTQYF. The CDR3 nucleotides read TGTGCCATCAGTGAGTCGGCTAGCGGGGGGGCCGTAGATACGCAGTATTTT.

The CDR3, as DNA: TGTGCCAGCAGCTTAACGATCGGGGAGCTGTTTTTT. It specifies CASSLTIGELFF. The V call is TRBV7-3, the J call TRBJ2-2, with unresolved D. The V end lost 0 bases, the J end lost 7 bases, and 3 bases lay between the germline ends. The CDR3 length is 12 residues. Germline lookup yields CDR1 SGHTA and CDR2 FQGTGA.

The chain couples TRBV28 to TRBJ2-5, with 10 bases identical to TRBD2. Unmatched junction bases numbered 2, after V lost 1 base and J lost 0 bases. This CDR3 is 16 amino acids long. CDR1 MDHEN and CDR2 SYDVKM come from the germline V gene. The CDR3 reads CASSLFGLADQETQYF. CDR3 nucleotide sequence: TGTGCCAGCAGTTTATTTGGACTAGCGGACCAAGAGACCCAGTACTTC. The full variable domain, in which reference TRBV28 and TRBJ2-5 provide the parts outside the CDR3, is DVKVTQSSRYLVKRTGEKVFLECVQDMDHENMFWYRQDPGLGLRLIYFSYDVKMKEKGDIPEGYSVSREKKERFSLILESASTNQTSMYLCASSLFGLADQETQYFGPGTRLLVL.

This chain uses TRBV19 with TRBJ2-5; TRBD2 might be the D (6 bases). Trimming pared 3 bases from V and 2 bases from J, leaving 10 bases between. This CDR3 has 14 amino acids. Germline V gives CDR1 LNHDA, CDR2 SQIVND (reference sequence). CDR3 residues: CASSIGGGQETQYF. CDR3 coding DNA: TGTGCCAGTAGTATCGGGGGTGGGCAAGAGACCCAGTACTTC.

The V call is TRBV7-2, the J call TRBJ1-1; perhaps TRBD1 as D (5 bases). The ends were cut back, 2 bases at V and 11 bases at J, with 12 bases in the middle. CDR1 is SGHTA and CDR2 is FQGNSA in the germline V gene. This CDR3 region has 12 residues. DNA of the CDR3: TGTGCCAGCAGCTTAAGCAGGGCCGGGGCTTTCTTT. Translating gives CASSLSRAGAFF.

The chain is built from TRBV29-1 and TRBJ2-5; 11 nucleotides line up with TRBD2. V shed 7 bases, J shed 4 bases, and the junction held 2 bases outside the gene matches. The CDR3 is 12 amino acids. Looked up from germline, CDR1 is SQVTM and CDR2 is ANQGSEA. CDR3 bases: TGCAGCGCCGGACTAGCGGGAGAGACCCAGTACTTC. Translating gives CSAGLAGETQYF.

The chain employs TRBV5-1 and TRBJ1-2; D is possibly TRBD1 (5 bases). Trimming removed 0 bases at V and 4 bases at J, with 10 bases between. The CDR3 runs 14 residues. Germline CDR1 reads SGHRS; CDR2 reads YFSETQ. The CDR3 sequence: CASSLEGAAYGYTF. The CDR3 DNA sequence: TGCGCCAGCAGCTTGGAAGGGGCGGCCTATGGCTACACCTTC.

The rearrangement uses TRBV5-1 and TRBJ2-5; D might be TRBD2 (5 bases). The CDR3 length is 13 residues. Germline values: CDR1 SGHRS, CDR2 YFSETQ. V was clipped by 0 bases and J by 5 bases, with 8 bases between them. CDR3 nucleotides: TGCGCCAGCAGCTTGGGGGGAGAGGAGACCCAGTACTTC. Translating it yields CASSLGGEETQYF.

The rearrangement uses TRBV9 and TRBJ1-2; tentatively, D is TRBD1 (6 bases). CDR3 length: 16 residues. Trimming stripped 7 bases from V and 3 bases from J, with 22 bases between. In germline, CDR1 is SGDLS, CDR2 YYNGEE. For the CDR3, the DNA is TGTGCCAGCGGGGGAGTGACGGCAGGGGCCCACTATGGCTACACCTTC. Residues: CASGGVTAGAHYGYTF. Full variable domain (rest looked up from reference TRBV9 and TRBJ1-2): DSGVTQTPKHLITATGQRVTLRCSPRSGDLSVYWYQQSLDQGLQFLIQYYNGEERAKGNILERFSAQQFPDLHSELNLSSLELGDSALYFCASGGVTAGAHYGYTFGSGTRLTVV.

The gene calls are TRBV30 and TRBJ2-2; D possibly corresponds to TRBD2 (5 bases). This CDR3 is built from 15 residues. Trimming pared 5 bases from V and 7 bases from J, leaving 20 bases between. The germline V gene encodes CDR1 GTSNPN and CDR2 SVGIG (reference sequence). CDR3 sequence reads: CAWGPAVAAVGELFF. For the CDR3, the DNA is TGTGCCTGGGGCCCAGCGGTCGCCGCGGTCGGGGAGCTGTTTTTT.